This T cell receptor (beta chain) was retrieved from a study of blood T cell repertoires in COVID-19. Study at large: Donors in the United States, Italy and Spain gave samples during acute or convalescent COVID-19.

Sequencing used immunoSEQ multiplex PCR; TCRdb keeps in-frame clones, though not all of them. The top ten clones hold less than 2% of a sample with a few hundred thousand clones, 84% of them seen once. The CDR3 is 18 residues long. The germline V and J ends were trimmed by 5 bases and 2 bases, with 21 bases remaining between them. Germline CDR1 reads MDHEN; CDR2 reads SYDVKM. Sequenced sample: peripheral blood. This receptor was taken from a woman aged 40 to 49 who had recovered from COVID-19. V and J are TRBV28 and TRBJ2-2, with D perhaps matching TRBD1 (6 bases). CDR3 in amino acids: CASSPFRFGGHNTGELFF. The CDR3 coding sequence is TGTGCCAGCAGTCCGTTCAGGTTTGGGGGCCATAACACCGGGGAGCTGTTTTTT.